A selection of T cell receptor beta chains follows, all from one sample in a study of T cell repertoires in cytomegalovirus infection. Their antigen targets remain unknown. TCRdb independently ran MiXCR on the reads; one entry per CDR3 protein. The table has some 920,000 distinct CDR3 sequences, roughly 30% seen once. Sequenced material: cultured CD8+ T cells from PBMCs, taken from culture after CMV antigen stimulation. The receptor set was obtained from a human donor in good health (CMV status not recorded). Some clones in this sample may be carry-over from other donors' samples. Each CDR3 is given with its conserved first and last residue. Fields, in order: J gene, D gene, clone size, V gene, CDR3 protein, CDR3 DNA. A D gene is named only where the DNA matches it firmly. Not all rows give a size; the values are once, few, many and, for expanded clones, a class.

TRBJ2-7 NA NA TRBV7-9 CASSGQKPHEQYF TGTGCCAGCAGCGGACAGAAGCCGCATGAGCAGTACTTC
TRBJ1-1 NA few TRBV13 CASSFSRGMTEAFF TGTGCCAGCAGCTTTAGTCGGGGGATGACTGAAGCTTTCTTT
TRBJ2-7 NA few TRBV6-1 CASSEGGGGFYEQYF TGTGCCAGCAGTGAAGGGGGAGGGGGCTTTTACGAGCAGTACTTC
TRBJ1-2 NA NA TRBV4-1 CASSHGLRTDYNYGYTF TGCGCCAGCAGCCACGGACTGCGGACAGACTATAATTATGGCTACACCTTC
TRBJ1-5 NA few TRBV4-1 CASSQDSFPNQPQHF TGCGCCAGCAGCCAAGACTCATTCCCTAATCAGCCCCAGCATTTT
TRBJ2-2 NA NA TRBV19 CASSPLHGELFF TGTGCCAGTAGTCCCCTACATGGGGAGCTGTTTTTT
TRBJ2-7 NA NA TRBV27 CASSYGVGSYEQYF TGTGCCAGCAGTTATGGGGTCGGCTCCTACGAGCAGTACTTC
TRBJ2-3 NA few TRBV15 CATSSSATQYF TGTGCCACCAGCAGCTCCGCCACGCAGTATTTT
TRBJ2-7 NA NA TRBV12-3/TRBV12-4 CASSSRRSPTYEQYF TGTGCCAGCAGTTCTCGGAGGTCCCCTACCTACGAGCAGTACTTC
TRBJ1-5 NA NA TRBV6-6 CAISLGGGSKQPQHF TGTGCCATTTCTCTGGGAGGTGGGAGCAAACAGCCCCAGCATTTT
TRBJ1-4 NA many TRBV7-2 CASSLDTGNEKLFF TGTGCCAGCAGCTTAGATACGGGAAATGAAAAACTGTTTTTT
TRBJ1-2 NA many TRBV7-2 CASSLRTEIQFYGYTF TGTGCCAGCAGCTTGAGGACTGAGATTCAGTTCTATGGCTACACCTTC
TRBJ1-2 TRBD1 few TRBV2 CATSDRAKGVGNYGYTF TGTGCCACATCGGACAGGGCGAAGGGGGTGGGAAACTATGGCTACACCTTC
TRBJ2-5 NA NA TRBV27 CASSLSPNHQETQYF TGTGCCAGCAGTTTATCCCCGAACCACCAAGAGACCCAGTACTTC
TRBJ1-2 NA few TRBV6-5 CASSPTKFGTYGYTF TGTGCCAGCAGTCCAACCAAATTCGGTACCTATGGCTACACCTTC
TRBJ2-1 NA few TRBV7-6 CASSLLMGVNYNEQFF TGTGCCAGCAGCCTACTTATGGGGGTGAACTACAATGAGCAGTTCTTC
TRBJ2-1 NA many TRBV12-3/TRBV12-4 CASSLVLGEFYNEQFF TGTGCCAGCAGTTTAGTACTGGGGGAATTCTACAATGAGCAGTTCTTC